Reported below is one T cell receptor (beta chain). Time point defined: persistent/refractory GD, antithyroid drugs over 5 years with positive TRAb. PBMC RNA served as the TCR library source. As a group, patients came from one endocrinology department in Xi'an, China. Library construction for TCR beta used iRepertoire HTBI primers and Arm-PCR of CDR3 regions. TCRdb processed the multiplex PCR reads anew with MiXCR; each CDR3 protein has one entry. This sample has around 450,000 distinct CDR3 sequences, with roughly 21% found just once. The data are from a study of regulatory T cells in long-lasting Graves disease. Germline V gene data show CDR1 as SGHTA and CDR2 as FQGTGA. The CDR3 consists of 14 residues. Trimming cost V 3 bases and J 3 bases, with 12 bases left between them.

The rearrangement links TRBV7-3 to TRBJ2-7; D is unresolved. The source is a female donor with Graves disease. The sample here was peripheral blood mononuclear cells (PBMCs), taken when the disease was refractory, from a patient treated with antithyroid drugs. The CDR3 nucleotides are TGTGCCAGCAGCTTCCCGACTCATAACTACGAGCAGTACTTC. Its translation is CASSFPTHNYEQYF.